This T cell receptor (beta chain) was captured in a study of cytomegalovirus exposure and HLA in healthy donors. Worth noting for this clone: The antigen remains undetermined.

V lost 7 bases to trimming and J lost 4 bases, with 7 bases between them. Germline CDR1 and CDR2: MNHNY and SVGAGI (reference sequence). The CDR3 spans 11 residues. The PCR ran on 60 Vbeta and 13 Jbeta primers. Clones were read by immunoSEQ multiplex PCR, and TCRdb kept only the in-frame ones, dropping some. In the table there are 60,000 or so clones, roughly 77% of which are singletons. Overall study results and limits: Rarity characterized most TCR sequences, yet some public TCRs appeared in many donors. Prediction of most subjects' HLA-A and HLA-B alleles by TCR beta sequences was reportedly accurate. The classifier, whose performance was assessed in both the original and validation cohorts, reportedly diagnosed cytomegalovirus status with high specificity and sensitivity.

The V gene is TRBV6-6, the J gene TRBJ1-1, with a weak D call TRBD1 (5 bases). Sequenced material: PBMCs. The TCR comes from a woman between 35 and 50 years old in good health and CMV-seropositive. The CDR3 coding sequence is TGTGCCAGCATGACAGCCACTGAAGCTTTCTTT. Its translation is CASMTATEAFF.